The rows below give T cell receptor beta chains drawn from one sample of a study of blood T cell repertoires in COVID-19. Repertoires were generated with immunoSEQ multiplex PCR, while TCRdb's copy carries only in-frame clones and drops some. Among more than 200,000 clones listed, around 80% were seen once. The sample consisted of peripheral blood. The receptors shown here come from a middle-aged man with active or convalescent COVID-19. Both conserved end residues are part of each CDR3. The D gene is left open where the match is weak. Size values are once, few and many counts, or a class for expanded clones, and some rows have none.

J gene,clone size,D gene,V gene,CDR3 protein,CDR3 DNA
TRBJ1-4,-,-,TRBV29-1,CSGRGKANEKLFF,TGCAGCGGACGGGGGAAGGCTAATGAAAAACTGTTTTTT
TRBJ2-1,-,TRBD2,TRBV29-1,CSVEGTSGVGEQFF,TGCAGCGTTGAAGGGACTAGCGGGGTTGGTGAGCAGTTCTTC
TRBJ1-3,-,TRBD1,TRBV4-3,CASSREQGAGNTIYF,TGCGCCAGCAGCCGTGAACAGGGGGCTGGAAACACCATATATTTT
TRBJ2-7,-,-,TRBV2,CASSEAHGSSYEQYF,TGTGCCAGCAGTGAAGCGCACGGTAGCTCCTACGAGCAGTACTTC
TRBJ1-2,-,TRBD1,TRBV14,CASSRDRGGLYGYTF,TGTGCCAGCAGCCGTGACAGGGGGGGATTATATGGCTACACCTTC
TRBJ1-4,-,TRBD1,TRBV18,CASTRQGQDEKLFF,TGTGCCAGCACTCGACAGGGGCAGGATGAAAAACTGTTTTTT
TRBJ2-7,-,-,TRBV9,CASRHPTPGTPTYEQYF,TGTGCCAGCAGGCACCCAACCCCGGGGACACCTACCTACGAGCAGTACTTC
TRBJ1-1,once,-,TRBV7-2,CASSSREGGTEAFF,TGTGCCAGCAGCTCTCGGGAGGGAGGTACTGAAGCTTTCTTT
TRBJ2-4,-,-,TRBV5-4,CASSIDQGTDIQYF,TGTGCCAGCAGCATAGATCAGGGAACGGACATTCAGTACTTC
TRBJ2-2,once,TRBD1,TRBV5-1,CASSSRGQGRTGELFF,TGCGCCAGCAGCTCAAGGGGACAGGGGCGCACCGGGGAGCTGTTTTTT
TRBJ2-3,few,TRBD2,TRBV6-2/TRBV6-3,CASSAFAGGDTQYF,TGTGCCAGCAGCGCTTTTGCGGGGGGGGATACGCAGTATTTT
TRBJ1-6,few,-,TRBV28,CATREEWALHF,TGTGCCACCCGGGAGGAGTGGGCCCTCCACTTT
TRBJ1-1,-,-,TRBV29-1,CSVEGPSRVLNTEAFF,TGCAGCGTTGAGGGTCCGTCACGGGTCTTGAACACTGAAGCTTTCTTT
TRBJ2-5,few,TRBD2,TRBV2,CASRVPGRGGTQYF,TGTGCCAGCAGGGTGCCTGGGAGGGGAGGGACCCAGTACTTC
TRBJ2-1,-,-,TRBV6-5,CASSLWGERNEQFF,TGTGCCAGCAGTCTATGGGGGGAGAGGAATGAGCAGTTCTTC
TRBJ2-1,few,TRBD2,TRBV6-4,CASRPGLAGGEQFF,TGTGCCAGCCGTCCTGGACTAGCGGGAGGTGAGCAGTTCTTC
TRBJ2-3,-,-,TRBV4-2,CASSLHTREGQGTDTQYF,TGTGCCAGCAGCCTCCACACGCGGGAGGGACAGGGCACAGATACGCAGTATTTT
TRBJ2-3,-,-,TRBV14,CASSRTSTDTQYF,TGTGCCAGCAGCCGAACTAGCACAGATACGCAGTATTTT
TRBJ2-7,-,-,TRBV30,CAWNYLLTPQYF,TGTGCCTGGAACTATCTCCTGACTCCTCAATACTTC
TRBJ1-1,few,-,TRBV9,CASSVEQEPSNTEAFF,TGTGCCAGCAGCGTAGAACAGGAACCCTCGAACACTGAAGCTTTCTTT
TRBJ1-1,-,-,TRBV24-1,CATSEGGLNTEAFF,TGTGCCACCAGTGAAGGAGGGCTAAACACTGAAGCTTTCTTT
TRBJ1-6,-,-,TRBV5-1,CASSFDQGPLHF,TGCGCCAGCAGCTTTGATCAGGGGCCCCTCCACTTT
TRBJ1-4,-,TRBD1,TRBV27,CASSLTPGGREEKLFF,TGTGCCAGCAGCTTAACCCCAGGGGGGCGCGAAGAAAAACTGTTTTTT
TRBJ2-2,-,TRBD2,TRBV5-1,CASSPLAGVNTGELFF,TGCGCCAGCAGCCCCCTGGCGGGGGTGAACACCGGGGAGCTGTTTTTT
TRBJ2-1,once,TRBD2,TRBV30,CAWSLGTSGRGGEQFF,TGTGCCTGGAGTCTAGGGACTAGCGGGCGAGGGGGTGAGCAGTTCTTC
TRBJ1-1,-,TRBD1,TRBV6-5,CASQRGQGTEAFF,TGTGCCAGTCAACGAGGACAGGGCACTGAAGCTTTCTTT
TRBJ1-3,-,-,TRBV30,CAWSARGDTIYF,TGTGCCTGGAGTGCCAGGGGTGACACCATATATTTT
TRBJ1-4,-,-,TRBV5-1,CASKQGWNEKLFF,TGCGCCAGCAAACAGGGATGGAATGAAAAACTGTTTTTT
TRBJ2-5,-,-,TRBV30,CAWSVTGPETQYF,TGTGCCTGGAGTGTAACGGGTCCAGAGACCCAGTACTTC
TRBJ2-5,few,-,TRBV2,CASSEGWGGRETQYF,TGTGCCAGCAGTGAAGGCTGGGGCGGTAGGGAGACCCAGTACTTC
TRBJ2-1,-,TRBD2,TRBV11-3,CASRIWTSGRVEENEQFF,TGTGCCAGCCGAATCTGGACTAGCGGGAGAGTTGAGGAGAATGAGCAGTTCTTC